These 7 T cell receptor beta chains came from one sample sequenced in a study of T cells in women clearing cervical HPV infection. Measured with immunoSEQ multiplex PCR; TCRdb has only the in-frame clones, and not every one. This listing includes 40,000 to 55,000 clones. Sequencing was performed on blood buffy coat. The receptors come from a woman between 18 and 70 years old with a cervical HPV16 infection that either progressed to CIN3+ or cleared (not recorded which).

About this clone itself: The CDR3 is cut off 3 residues early in the read; its end comes from the germline J gene. The rearrangement uses TRBV19 and TRBJ1-5, with D possibly TRBD1 on 6 matching bases. Looked up from germline, CDR1 is LNHDA and CDR2 is SQIVND (reference sequence). The length of the CDR3 is 17 residues. V was clipped by 8 bases and J by 0 bases, with 20 bases between them. The CDR3 loop is CASSLGTNSHSNQPQHF. Partial CDR3 DNA: TGTGCCAGTTCCCTCGGGACAAACTCACATAGCAATCAGCCC.

On this clone: The CDR3 goes on 3 residues after the read ends, and that part is filled in from the germline J gene. Distinct nucleotide sequences in the sample also encode this CDR3. V and J are TRBV7-9 and TRBJ1-3; 7 bases match TRBD1. Germline V CDR1 and CDR2: SEHNR, FQNEAQ (reference sequence). V dropped 5 bases and J dropped 2; count of bases not matched to a gene: 6. The CDR3 extends over 15 amino acids. The sequenced part of the CDR3 DNA is TGTGCCAGCAGCGTAAACAGGGGAACTGGAAACACC. Translation: CASSVNRGTGNT. The entire CDR3 protein reads CASSVNRGTGNTIYF. The full variable domain, its missing parts supplied by reference TRBV7-9 and TRBJ1-3, is DTGVSQNPRHKITKRGQNVTFRCDPISEHNRLYWYRQTLGQGPEFLTYFQNEAQLEKSRLLSDRFSAERPKGSFSTLEIQRTEQGDSAMYLCASSVNRGTGNTIYFGEGSWLTVV.

A remark on this clone: The CDR3 extends 3 residues past the end of the read, so its final part is completed from the germline J gene. J is TRBJ2-2 and V is TRBV7-3, with D hard to call. The CDR3 is 12 residues long. Trimming cost V 2 bases and J 8 bases, with 6 bases left between them. CDR1 SGHTA and CDR2 FQGTGA come from the germline V gene. The DNA read from the CDR3 is TGTGCCAGCAGCTTAGGTCTAGGGGAG. Translating it yields CASSLGLGE. The complete CDR3 sequence is CASSLGLGELFF.

With regard to this clone: The read is 3 residues too short to cover the CDR3 end, so that end is filled in from the germline J gene. This chain connects TRBV18 to TRBJ2-5, with D perhaps TRBD1 (5 bases). The germline V gene has CDR1 KGHSH and CDR2 LQKENI. CDR3 length: 13 amino acids. Between the trimmed V and J ends, which lost 6 bases and 1 base, there was a span of 9 bases. The covered CDR3 bases are TGTGCCAGCTCCCCAGGGCTCCAAGAGACC. Amino acid sequence: CASSPGLQET. The complete CDR3 sequence is CASSPGLQETQYF. Complete variable domain (other parts from reference TRBV18 and TRBJ2-5): NAGVMQNPRHLVRRRGQEARLRCSPMKGHSHVYWYRQLPEEGLKFMVYLQKENIIDESGMPKERFSAEFPKEGPSILRIQQVVRGDSAAYFCASSPGLQETQYFGPGTRLLVL.

Concerning this clone: The CDR3 is cut off 3 residues early in the read; its end comes from the germline J gene. The chain links TRBV10-1 to TRBJ1-2, with D possibly TRBD1 on 6 matching bases. Per germline, CDR1 WNHNN and CDR2 SYGVQD (reference sequence). CDR3 size: 13 residues. CDR3 sequence reads: CASSNLRGSAYTF. The sequenced part of the CDR3 DNA is TGCGCCAGCAGTAACCTAAGGGGGAGTGCC.

A note on this clone: The missing CDR3 end, 3 residues past where the read stops, is filled in from the germline J gene. The rearrangement links TRBV7-6 to TRBJ2-2; 9 bases agree with TRBD2. Germline V gives CDR1 SGHVS, CDR2 FNYEAQ. The trim removed 0 bases at V and 3 bases at J, leaving 5 bases unmatched. The CDR3 is 17 amino acids. The CDR3 bases that were read are TGTGCCAGCAGCTTAGCGGCTAGCGGGACTCACACCGGGGAG. Its translation is CASSLAASGTHTGE. The CDR3 in its entirety is CASSLAASGTHTGELFF.

As regards this clone: The read ends 3 residues shy of where the CDR3 ends; the end is completed using the germline J gene. The chain carries TRBV18 and TRBJ2-5, with 7 bases aligning to TRBD2. The CDR3 has 16 residues. Trimming at V came to 0 bases and at J to 5 bases, leaving 9 bases not matched to a gene. Germline-derived CDR1 and CDR2 are KGHSH and LQKENI. The CDR3 protein is CASSPPPVAGGETQYF. The sequenced CDR3 bases are TGTGCCAGCTCACCACCCCCGGTAGCGGGTGGGGAGACC.